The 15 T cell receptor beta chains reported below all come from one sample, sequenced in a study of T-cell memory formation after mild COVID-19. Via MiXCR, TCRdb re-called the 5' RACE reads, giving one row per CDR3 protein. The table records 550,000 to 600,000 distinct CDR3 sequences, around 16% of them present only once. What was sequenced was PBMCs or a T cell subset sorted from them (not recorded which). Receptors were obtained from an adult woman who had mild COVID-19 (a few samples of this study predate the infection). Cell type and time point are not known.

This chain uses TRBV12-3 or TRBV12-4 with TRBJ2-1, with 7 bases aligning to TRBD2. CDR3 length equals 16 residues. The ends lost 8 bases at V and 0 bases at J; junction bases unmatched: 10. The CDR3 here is CASGDILAISYNEQFF. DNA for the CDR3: TGTGCCAGCGGGGATATACTAGCGATCTCCTACAATGAGCAGTTCTTC.

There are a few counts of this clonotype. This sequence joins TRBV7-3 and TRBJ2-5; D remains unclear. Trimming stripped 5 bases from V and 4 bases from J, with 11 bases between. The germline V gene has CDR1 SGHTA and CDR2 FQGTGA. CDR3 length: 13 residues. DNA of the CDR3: TGTGCCAGCAGCGAGACGGCGAGAGAGACCCAGTACTTC. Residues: CASSETARETQYF.

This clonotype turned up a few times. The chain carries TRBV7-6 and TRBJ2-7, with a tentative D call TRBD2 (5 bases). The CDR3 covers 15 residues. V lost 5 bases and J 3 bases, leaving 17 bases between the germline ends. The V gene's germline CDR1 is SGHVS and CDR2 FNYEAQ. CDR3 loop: CASSRDRSGFYEQYF. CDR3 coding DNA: TGTGCCAGCAGCCGGGATAGGTCGGGGTTCTACGAGCAGTACTTC.

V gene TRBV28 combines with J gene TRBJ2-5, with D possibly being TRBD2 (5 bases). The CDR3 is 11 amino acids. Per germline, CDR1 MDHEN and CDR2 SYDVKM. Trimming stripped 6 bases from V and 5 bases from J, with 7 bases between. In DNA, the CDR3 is TGTGCCAGCAGACGAGGGGAGACCCAGTACTTC. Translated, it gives CASRRGETQYF.

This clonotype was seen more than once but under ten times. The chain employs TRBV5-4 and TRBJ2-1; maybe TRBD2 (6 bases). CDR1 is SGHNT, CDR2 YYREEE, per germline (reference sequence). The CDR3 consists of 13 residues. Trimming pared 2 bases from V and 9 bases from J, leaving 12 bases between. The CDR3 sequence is CASSFGGLGEQFF. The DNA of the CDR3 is TGTGCCAGCAGCTTCGGGGGATTGGGTGAGCAGTTCTTC.

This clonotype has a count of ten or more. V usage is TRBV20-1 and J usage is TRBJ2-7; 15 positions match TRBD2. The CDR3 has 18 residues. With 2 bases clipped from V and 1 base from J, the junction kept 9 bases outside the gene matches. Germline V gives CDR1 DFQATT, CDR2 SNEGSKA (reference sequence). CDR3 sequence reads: CSARRAGLAGGYSYEQYF. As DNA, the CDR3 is TGCAGTGCTAGAAGGGCGGGACTAGCGGGGGGCTATTCCTACGAGCAGTACTTC.

The CDR3 nucleotides read TGTGCCACGGGGCGGTACGAGCAGTACTTC. This translates into CATGRYEQYF. The rearrangement links TRBV6-1 to TRBJ2-7; tentatively, D is TRBD1 or TRBD2 (5 bases each). The CDR3 consists of 10 residues. Germline V gives CDR1 MNHNS, CDR2 SASEGT. Trimming took off 10 bases at V and 4 bases at J, with 8 bases between the two ends.

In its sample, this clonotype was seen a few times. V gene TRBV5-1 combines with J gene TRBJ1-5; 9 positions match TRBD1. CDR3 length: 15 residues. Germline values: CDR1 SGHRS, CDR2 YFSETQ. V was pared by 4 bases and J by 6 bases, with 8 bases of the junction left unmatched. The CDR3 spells CASSPGTGLRQPQHF. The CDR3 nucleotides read TGCGCCAGCAGCCCAGGGACAGGGCTTCGTCAGCCCCAGCATTTT.

The CDR3 DNA reads TGTGCCAGCAGCGTTATTAGCGAGTACGGGGAGCTGTTTTTT. This codes for CASSVISEYGELFF. The chain has TRBV9 and TRBJ2-2, with D possibly matching TRBD2 (5 bases). CDR1 SGDLS and CDR2 YYNGEE come from the germline V gene. V was shortened by 2 bases and J by 7 bases, with 12 bases between the two germline ends. The CDR3 loop spans 14 amino acids.

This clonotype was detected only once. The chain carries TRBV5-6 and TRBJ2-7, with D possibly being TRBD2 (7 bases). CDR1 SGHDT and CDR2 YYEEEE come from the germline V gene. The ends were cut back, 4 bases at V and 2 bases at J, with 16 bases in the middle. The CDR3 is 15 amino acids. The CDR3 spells CASSPRGARAYEQYF. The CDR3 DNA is TGTGCCAGCAGCCCCCGGGGGGCGAGGGCCTACGAGCAGTACTTC.

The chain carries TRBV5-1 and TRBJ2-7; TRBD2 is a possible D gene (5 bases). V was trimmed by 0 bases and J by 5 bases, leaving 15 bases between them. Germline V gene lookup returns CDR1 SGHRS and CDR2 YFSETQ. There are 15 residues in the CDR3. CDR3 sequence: CASSLGEGWSDEQYF. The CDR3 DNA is TGCGCCAGCAGCTTGGGAGAGGGTTGGTCTGACGAGCAGTACTTC.

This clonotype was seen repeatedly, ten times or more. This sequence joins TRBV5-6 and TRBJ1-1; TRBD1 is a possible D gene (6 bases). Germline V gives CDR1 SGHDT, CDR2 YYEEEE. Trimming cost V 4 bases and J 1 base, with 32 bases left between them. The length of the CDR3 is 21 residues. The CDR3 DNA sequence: TGTGCCAGCAGCCAAAGAAGAGGGGGATTGGGGTTTCGCTACAGGAACACTGAAGCTTTCTTT. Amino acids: CASSQRRGGLGFRYRNTEAFF.

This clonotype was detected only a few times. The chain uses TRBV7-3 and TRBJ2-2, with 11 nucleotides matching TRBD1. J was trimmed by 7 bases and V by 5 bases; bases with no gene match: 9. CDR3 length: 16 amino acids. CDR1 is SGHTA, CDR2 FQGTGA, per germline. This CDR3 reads CASSPQGQGVGGELFF. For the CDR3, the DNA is TGTGCCAGCAGCCCCCAGGGACAGGGGGTTGGCGGGGAGCTGTTTTTT.

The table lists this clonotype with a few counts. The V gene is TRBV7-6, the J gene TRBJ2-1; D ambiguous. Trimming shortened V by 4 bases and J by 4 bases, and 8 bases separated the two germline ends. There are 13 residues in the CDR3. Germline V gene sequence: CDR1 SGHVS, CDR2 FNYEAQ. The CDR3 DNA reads TGTGCCAGCAGCTGGCAGGTATACAATGAGCAGTTCTTC. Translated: CASSWQVYNEQFF. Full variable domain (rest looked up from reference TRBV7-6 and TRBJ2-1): GAGVSQSPRYKVTKRGQDVALRCDPISGHVSLYWYRQALGQGPEFLTYFNYEAQQDKSGLPNDRFSAERPEGSISTLTIQRTEQRDSAMYRCASSWQVYNEQFFGPGTRLTVL.

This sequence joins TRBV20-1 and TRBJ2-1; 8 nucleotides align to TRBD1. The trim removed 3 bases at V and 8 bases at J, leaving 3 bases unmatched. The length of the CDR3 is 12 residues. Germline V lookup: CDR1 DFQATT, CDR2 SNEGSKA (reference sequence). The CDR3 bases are TGCAGTGCTAGGCCAGGGGGCGATGAGCAGTTCTTC. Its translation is CSARPGGDEQFF.